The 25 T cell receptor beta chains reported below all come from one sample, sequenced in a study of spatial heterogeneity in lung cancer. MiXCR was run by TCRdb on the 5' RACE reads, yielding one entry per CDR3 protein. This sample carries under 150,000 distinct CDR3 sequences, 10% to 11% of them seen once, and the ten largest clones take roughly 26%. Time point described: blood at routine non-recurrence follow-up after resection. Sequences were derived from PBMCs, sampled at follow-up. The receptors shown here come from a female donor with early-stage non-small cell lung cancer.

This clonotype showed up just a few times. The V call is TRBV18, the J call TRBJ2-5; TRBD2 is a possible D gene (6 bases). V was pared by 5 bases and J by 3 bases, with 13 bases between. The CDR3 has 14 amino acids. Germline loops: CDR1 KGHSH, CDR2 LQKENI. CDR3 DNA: TGTGCCAGCTCAAGTCGCGGGGCGAAAGAGACCCAGTACTTC. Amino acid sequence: CASSSRGAKETQYF.

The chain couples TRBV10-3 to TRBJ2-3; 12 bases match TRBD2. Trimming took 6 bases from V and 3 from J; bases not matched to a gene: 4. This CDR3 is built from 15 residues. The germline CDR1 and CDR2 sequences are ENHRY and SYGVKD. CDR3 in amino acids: CAIRASGRGTDTQYF. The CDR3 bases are TGTGCCATCAGAGCTAGCGGGAGGGGGACAGATACGCAGTATTTT.

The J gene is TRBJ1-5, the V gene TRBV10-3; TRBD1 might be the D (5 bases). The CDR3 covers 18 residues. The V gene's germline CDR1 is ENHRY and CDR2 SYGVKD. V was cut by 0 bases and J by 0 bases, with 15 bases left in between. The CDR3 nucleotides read TGTGCCATCAGTGAGTCGCTGGGGCGCGGGGGTAGCAATCAGCCCCAGCATTTT. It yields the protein CAISESLGRGGSNQPQHF.

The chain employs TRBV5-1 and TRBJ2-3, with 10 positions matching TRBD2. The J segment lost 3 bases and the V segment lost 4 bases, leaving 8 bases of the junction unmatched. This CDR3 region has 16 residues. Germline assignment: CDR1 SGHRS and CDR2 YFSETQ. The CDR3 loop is CASSGWGLASTDTQYF. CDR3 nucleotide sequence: TGCGCCAGCAGCGGTTGGGGACTAGCGAGTACAGATACGCAGTATTTT.

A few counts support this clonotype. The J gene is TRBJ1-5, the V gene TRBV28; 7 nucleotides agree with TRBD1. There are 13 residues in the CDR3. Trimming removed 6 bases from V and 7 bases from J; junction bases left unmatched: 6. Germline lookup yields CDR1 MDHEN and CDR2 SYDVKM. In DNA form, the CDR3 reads TGTGCCAGCAGCCCAGGGGGTTGGCAGCCCCAGCATTTT. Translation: CASSPGGWQPQHF.

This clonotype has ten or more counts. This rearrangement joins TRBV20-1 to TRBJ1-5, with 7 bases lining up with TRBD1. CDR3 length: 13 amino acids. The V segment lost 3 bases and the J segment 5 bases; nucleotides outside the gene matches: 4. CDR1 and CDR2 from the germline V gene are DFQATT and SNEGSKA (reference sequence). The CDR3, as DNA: TGCAGTGCTAGGGGACAGATCGATCAGCCCCAGCATTTT. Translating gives CSARGQIDQPQHF.

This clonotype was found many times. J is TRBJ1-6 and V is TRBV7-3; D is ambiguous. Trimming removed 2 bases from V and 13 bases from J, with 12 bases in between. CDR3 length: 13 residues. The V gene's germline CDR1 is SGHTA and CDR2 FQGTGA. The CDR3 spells CASSLYPQTPLHF. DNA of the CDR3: TGTGCCAGCAGCTTATACCCCCAAACTCCCCTCCACTTT.

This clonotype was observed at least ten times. CDR3: CASSFWTVRGVQPQHF. The CDR3 bases are TGTGCCAGCAGTTTTTGGACTGTACGGGGAGTTCAGCCCCAGCATTTT. The chain is built from TRBV28 and TRBJ1-5; D not certain. The V end lost 3 bases, the J end lost 6 bases, and 18 bases lay between the germline ends. The CDR3 has 16 residues. Looked up from germline, CDR1 is MDHEN and CDR2 is SYDVKM.

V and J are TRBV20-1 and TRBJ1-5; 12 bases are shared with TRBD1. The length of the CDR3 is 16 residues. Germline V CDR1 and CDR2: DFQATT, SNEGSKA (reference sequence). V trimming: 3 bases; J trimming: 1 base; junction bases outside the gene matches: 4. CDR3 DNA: TGCAGTGCTAGGGGACAGGGGGCGCTCAGCAATCAGCCCCAGCATTTT. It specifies CSARGQGALSNQPQHF.

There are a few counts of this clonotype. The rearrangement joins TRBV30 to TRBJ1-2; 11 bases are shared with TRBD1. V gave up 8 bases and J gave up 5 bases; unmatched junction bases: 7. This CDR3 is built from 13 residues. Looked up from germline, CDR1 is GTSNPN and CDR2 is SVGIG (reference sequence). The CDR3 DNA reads TGTGCCCACGGACAGGGGGCAGGGTATGGCTACACCTTC. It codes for CAHGQGAGYGYTF.

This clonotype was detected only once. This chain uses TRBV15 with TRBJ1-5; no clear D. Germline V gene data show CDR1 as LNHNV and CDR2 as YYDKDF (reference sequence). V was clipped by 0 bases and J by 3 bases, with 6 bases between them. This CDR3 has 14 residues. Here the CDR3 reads CATSREHINQPQHF. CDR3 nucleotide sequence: TGTGCCACCAGCAGAGAACACATCAATCAGCCCCAGCATTTT.

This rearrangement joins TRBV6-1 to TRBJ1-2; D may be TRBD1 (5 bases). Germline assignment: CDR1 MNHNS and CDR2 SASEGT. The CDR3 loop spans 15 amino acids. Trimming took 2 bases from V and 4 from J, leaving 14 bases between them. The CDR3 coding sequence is TGTGCCAGCAGTGAACGGCCACAGGTCCCCTATGGCTACACCTTC. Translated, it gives CASSERPQVPYGYTF.

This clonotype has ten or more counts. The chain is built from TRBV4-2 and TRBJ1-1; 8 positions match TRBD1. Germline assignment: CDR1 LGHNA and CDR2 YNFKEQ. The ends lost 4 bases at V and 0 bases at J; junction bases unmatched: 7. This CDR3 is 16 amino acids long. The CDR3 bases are TGTGCCAGCAGCCTAGTGGACAGGGCTATGAACACTGAAGCTTTCTTT. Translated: CASSLVDRAMNTEAFF.

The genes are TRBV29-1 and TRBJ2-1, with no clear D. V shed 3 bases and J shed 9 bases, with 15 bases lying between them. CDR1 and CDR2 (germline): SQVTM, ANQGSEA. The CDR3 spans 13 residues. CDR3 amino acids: CSVDSAVGREQFF. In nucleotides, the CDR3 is TGCAGCGTTGATTCCGCCGTCGGGCGTGAGCAGTTCTTC.

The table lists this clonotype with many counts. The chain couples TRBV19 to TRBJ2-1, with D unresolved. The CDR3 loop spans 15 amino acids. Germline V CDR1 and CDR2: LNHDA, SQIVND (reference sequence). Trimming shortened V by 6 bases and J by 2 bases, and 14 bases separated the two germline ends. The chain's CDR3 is CASSPSGSPYNEQFF. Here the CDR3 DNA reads TGTGCCAGTAGCCCAAGTGGGTCCCCCTACAATGAGCAGTTCTTC.

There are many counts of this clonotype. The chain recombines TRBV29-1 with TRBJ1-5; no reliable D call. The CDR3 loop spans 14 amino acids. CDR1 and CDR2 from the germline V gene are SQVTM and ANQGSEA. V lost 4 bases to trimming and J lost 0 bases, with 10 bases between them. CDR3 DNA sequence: TGCAGCGTTGCCGCGGAAAATAGCAATCAGCCCCAGCATTTT. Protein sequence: CSVAAENSNQPQHF.

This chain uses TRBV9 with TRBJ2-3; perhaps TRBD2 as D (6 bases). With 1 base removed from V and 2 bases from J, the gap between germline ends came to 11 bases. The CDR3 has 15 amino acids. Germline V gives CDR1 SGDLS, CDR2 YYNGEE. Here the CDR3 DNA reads TGTGCCAGCAGCGTAAGACTAGGTTACACAGATACGCAGTATTTT. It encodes CASSVRLGYTDTQYF.

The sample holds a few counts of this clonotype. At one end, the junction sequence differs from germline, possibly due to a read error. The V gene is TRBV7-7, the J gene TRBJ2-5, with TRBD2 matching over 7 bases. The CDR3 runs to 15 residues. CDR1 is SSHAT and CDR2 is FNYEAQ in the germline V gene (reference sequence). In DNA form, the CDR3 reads TGTGCTAGCAGTTTAGTTCCGGGACTACGGGAGACCCAGTACTTC. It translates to CASSLVPGLRETQYF.

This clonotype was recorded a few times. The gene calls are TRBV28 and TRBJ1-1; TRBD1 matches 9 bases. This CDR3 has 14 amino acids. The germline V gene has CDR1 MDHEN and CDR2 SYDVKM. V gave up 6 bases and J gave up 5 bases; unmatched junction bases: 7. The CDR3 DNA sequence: TGTGCCAGCAGGCGGGACAGGGTGGCGACTGAAGCTTTCTTT. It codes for CASRRDRVATEAFF.

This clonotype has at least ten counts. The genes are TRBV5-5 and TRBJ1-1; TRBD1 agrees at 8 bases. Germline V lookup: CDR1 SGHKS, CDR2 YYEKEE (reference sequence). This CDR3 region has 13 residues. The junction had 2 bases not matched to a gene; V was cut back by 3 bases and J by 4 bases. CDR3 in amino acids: CASSSTGATEAFF. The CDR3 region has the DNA TGTGCCAGCAGCTCGACAGGGGCCACTGAAGCTTTCTTT.

CDR3: CASSLHGGGGTEAFF. As DNA, the CDR3 is TGTGCCAGCAGCCTTCATGGGGGTGGGGGCACTGAAGCTTTCTTT. V is TRBV3-1 and J is TRBJ1-1, with D perhaps matching TRBD1 (5 bases). The CDR3 spans 15 residues. V lost 4 bases to trimming and J lost 4 bases, with 16 bases between them. Germline V gene data show CDR1 as LGHDT and CDR2 as YNNKEL (reference sequence).

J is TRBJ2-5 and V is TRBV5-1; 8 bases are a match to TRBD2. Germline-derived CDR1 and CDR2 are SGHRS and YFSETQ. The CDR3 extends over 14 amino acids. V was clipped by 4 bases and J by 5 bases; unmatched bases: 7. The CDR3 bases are TGCGCCAGCAGCGAAAGCGGGAGTGTTGAGACCCAGTACTTC. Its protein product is CASSESGSVETQYF.

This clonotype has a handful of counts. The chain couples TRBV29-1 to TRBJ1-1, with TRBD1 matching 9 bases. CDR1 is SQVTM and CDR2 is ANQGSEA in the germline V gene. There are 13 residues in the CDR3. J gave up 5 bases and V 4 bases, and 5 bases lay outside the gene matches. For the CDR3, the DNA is TGCAGCGTTGTCGGGACAGGGAGAACTGAAGCTTTCTTT. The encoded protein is CSVVGTGRTEAFF.

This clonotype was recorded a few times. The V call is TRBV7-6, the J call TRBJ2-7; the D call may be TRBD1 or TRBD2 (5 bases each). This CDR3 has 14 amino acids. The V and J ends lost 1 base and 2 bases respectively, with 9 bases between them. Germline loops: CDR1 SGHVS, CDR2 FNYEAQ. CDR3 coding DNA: TGTGCCAGCAGCTTAGGGGGACCCACCTACGAGCAGTACTTC. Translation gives CASSLGGPTYEQYF.

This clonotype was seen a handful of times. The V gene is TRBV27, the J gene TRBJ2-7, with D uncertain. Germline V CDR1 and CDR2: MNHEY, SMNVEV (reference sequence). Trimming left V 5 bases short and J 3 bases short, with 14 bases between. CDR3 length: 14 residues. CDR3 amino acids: CASSPKLGGYEQYV. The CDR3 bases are TGTGCCAGCAGTCCCAAACTGGGCGGCTACGAGCAGTACGTC.